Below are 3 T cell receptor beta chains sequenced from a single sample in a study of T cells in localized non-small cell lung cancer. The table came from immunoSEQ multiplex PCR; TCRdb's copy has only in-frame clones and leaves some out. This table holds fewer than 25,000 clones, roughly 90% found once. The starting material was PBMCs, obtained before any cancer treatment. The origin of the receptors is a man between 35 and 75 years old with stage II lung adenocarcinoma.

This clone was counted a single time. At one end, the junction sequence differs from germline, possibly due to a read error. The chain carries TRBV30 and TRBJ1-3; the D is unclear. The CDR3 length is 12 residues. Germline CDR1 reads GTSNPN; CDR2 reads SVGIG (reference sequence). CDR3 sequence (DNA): TGTGCCTGGGCCGCCTCTGGAAGCACCATATATTTT. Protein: CAWAASGSTIYF. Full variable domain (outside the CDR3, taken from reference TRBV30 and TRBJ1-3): SQTIHQWPATLVQPVGSPLSLECTVEGTSNPNLYWYRQAAGRGLQLLFYSVGIGQISSEVPQNLSASRPQDRQFILSSKKLLLSDSGFYLCAWAASGSTIYFGEGSWLTVV.

The CDR3 region is CASSFDRGQGTEAFF. CDR3 coding DNA: TGTGCCAGCAGCTTCGACAGGGGGCAGGGCACTGAAGCTTTCTTT. This rearrangement joins TRBV7-8 to TRBJ1-1; 10 nucleotides line up with TRBD1. V shed 3 bases, J shed 4 bases, and the junction held 5 bases outside the gene matches. The CDR3 spans 15 residues. Germline CDR1 reads SGHVS; CDR2 reads FQNEAQ.

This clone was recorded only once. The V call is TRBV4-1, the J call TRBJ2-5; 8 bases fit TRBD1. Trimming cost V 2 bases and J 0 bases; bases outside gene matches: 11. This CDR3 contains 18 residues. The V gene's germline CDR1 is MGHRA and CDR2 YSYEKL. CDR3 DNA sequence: TGCGCCAGCAGCCAAAGGCAGGGGGCTCAGTTGTACCAAGAGACCCAGTACTTC. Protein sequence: CASSQRQGAQLYQETQYF.